This T cell receptor beta chain was obtained from a study of blood T cells in healthy people across ages. Points from the study as a whole: Higher diversity, along with more naive CD4+ cells, distinguished long-lived donors from aged donors.

The CDR3 covers 15 residues. Trimming took off 1 base at V and 6 bases at J, with 16 bases between the two ends. CDR1 DFQATT and CDR2 SNEGSKA come from the germline V gene (reference sequence). Through a sample-barcoded 5' primer and a J-beta primer mix, a second PCR was run for roughly 6 to 11 cycles. TCRdb re-analysed the 5' RACE reads in MiXCR, keeping a single row per CDR3 protein. This table has hundreds of thousands of distinct CDR3 sequences, 45% to 60% appearing once. Whenever a sample was processed, at least 6 million PBMCs were isolated. To note about this clonotype: The target antigen is unknown.

The chain combines TRBV20-1 with TRBJ2-4, with unresolved D. Material for sequencing was blood. This TCR was recovered from a woman at least 80 years old in good health. CDR3 amino acids: CSARAKTRMGNIQYF. The DNA of the CDR3 is TGCAGTGCTAGAGCCAAGACAAGGATGGGAAACATTCAGTACTTC.